What follows describes a single TCR beta chain. The data were obtained in a study of OX40 agonist ivuxolimab in advanced cancers. This table comes from immunoSEQ multiplex PCR, and its TCRdb copy is limited to in-frame clones, with some not included. The sample contains 63,000 or so clones, roughly nine tenths of which appear only once. In germline, CDR1 is SGHRS, CDR2 YFSETQ. Trimming cost V 7 bases and J 3 bases, with 10 bases left between them. This CDR3 region has 12 residues. V gene TRBV5-1 combines with J gene TRBJ1-1, with D possibly matching TRBD1 (5 bases). The sequencing used CD4+ or CD8+ T cells sorted from blood, collected in a trial of the OX40 agonist ivuxolimab. The source is an adult with an advanced solid tumor such as melanoma, head and neck, liver or kidney cancer. In DNA, the CDR3 is TGCGCCAGCTCACGGGGGGACACTGAAGCTTTCTTT. It is translated as CASSRGDTEAFF.